Listed below are T cell receptor beta chains from one sample, sequenced in a study of metastatic and nonmetastatic thyroid tumors. TCRdb reanalyzed the PCR reads via MiXCR. The table has roughly 30,000 clones, around a fifth seen once. Sample: blood. The source is a female donor with papillary thyroid cancer or a benign thyroid nodule (not recorded which). Some clones in this sample may be carry-over from other donors' samples. The CDR3 runs from the conserved cysteine through the conserved F or W. D genes are given only for firm matches. Some rows have no size entry. The others give once, few or many, or a class for an expanded clone.

TRBJ2-3 | TRBV20-1 | - | TRBD2 | 15 | CSAPMTSGPGDTQYF | TGCAGTGCTCCTATGACTAGCGGGCCCGGGGATACGCAGTATTTT
TRBJ1-2 | TRBV6-4 | few | - | 16 | CASSETGRGRSLGYTF | TGTGCCAGCAGCGAGACGGGCCGGGGACGGTCTCTTGGCTACACCTTC
TRBJ2-1 | TRBV4-1 | - | - | 16 | CASSQEGDTAYNEQFF | TGCGCCAGCAGCCAAGAGGGGGACACAGCCTACAATGAGCAGTTCTTC
TRBJ1-1 | TRBV20-1 | many | TRBD1 | 12 | CSARQDREIAFF | TGCAGTGCTCGACAGGACAGGGAGATCGCTTTCTTT
TRBJ1-1 | TRBV6-4 | - | - | 15 | CVISDVFGANTEAFF | TGTGTCATCAGTGACGTCTTCGGAGCAAACACTGAAGCTTTCTTT
TRBJ2-7 | TRBV19 | many | TRBD1 | 14 | CASSNWTGGGEQYF | TGTGCCAGTAGTAACTGGACAGGGGGGGGCGAGCAGTACTTC
TRBJ2-7 | TRBV5-1 | - | - | 13 | CASSLESSYEQYF | TGCGCCAGCAGCCTGGAGAGCTCCTACGAGCAGTACTTC
TRBJ1-2 | TRBV7-9 | - | - | 14 | CASSSWAINYGYTF | TGTGCCAGCAGCTCCTGGGCCATTAACTATGGCTACACCTTC
TRBJ1-1 | TRBV5-1 | - | - | 14 | CASSSTAMNTEAFF | TGCGCCAGCAGCTCGACAGCCATGAACACTGAAGCTTTCTTT
TRBJ1-3 | TRBV3-1 | - | - | 16 | CASSQGGNRAGNTIYF | TGTGCCAGCAGCCAAGGGGGCAACAGGGCTGGAAACACCATATATTTT
TRBJ2-3 | TRBV11-1 | few | - | 18 | CASSPGGATEYSTDTQYF | TGTGCCAGCAGTCCAGGGGGGGCGACAGAATACAGCACAGATACGCAGTATTTT
TRBJ1-5 | TRBV6-1 | few | TRBD1 | 14 | CASSFGTGSQPQHF | TGTGCCAGCAGTTTTGGGACAGGGAGCCAGCCCCAGCATTTT
TRBJ1-2 | TRBV19 | few | - | 14 | CASSISMAAAGYTF | TGTGCCAGTAGTATTTCAATGGCCGCGGCGGGCTACACCTTC
TRBJ2-1 | TRBV24-1 | many | TRBD2 | 16 | CASSDSAGVSYNEQFF | TGTGCCTCCAGTGATTCCGCGGGAGTATCCTACAATGAGCAGTTCTTC
TRBJ1-6 | TRBV13 | many | - | 14 | CASSLSSYNSPLHF | TGTGCCAGCAGCCTGAGCTCCTATAATTCACCCCTCCACTTT
TRBJ1-5 | TRBV3-1 | - | TRBD1 | 14 | CASSQDRTGQPQHF | TGTGCCAGCAGCCAGGACCGGACAGGTCAGCCCCAGCATTTT
TRBJ1-6 | TRBV2 | many | TRBD1 | 16 | CASRSRTGEYNSPLHF | TGTGCCAGCAGATCCCGGACAGGAGAGTATAATTCACCCCTCCACTTT
TRBJ2-1 | TRBV3-1 | many | TRBD2 | 17 | CASSPTSGGAVRNEQFF | TGTGCCAGCAGCCCGACTAGCGGGGGGGCCGTAAGGAATGAGCAGTTCTTC
TRBJ2-7 | TRBV7-2 | many | TRBD2 | 15 | CASSLVASGSYEQYF | TGTGCCAGCAGCTTAGTGGCTAGCGGGAGCTACGAGCAGTACTTC
TRBJ2-1 | TRBV5-1 | many | TRBD1 | 17 | CASSLVGTGYSYNEQFF | TGCGCCAGCAGCTTGGTTGGGACAGGATACTCCTACAATGAGCAGTTCTTC
TRBJ2-1 | TRBV3-1 | - | - | 14 | CASSQGLVNNEQFF | TGTGCCAGCAGCCAAGGGTTGGTTAACAATGAGCAGTTCTTC
TRBJ2-7 | TRBV11-2 | - | TRBD2 | 17 | CASSLGTSGRIGYEQYF | TGTGCCAGCAGCTTGGGGACTAGCGGGAGGATCGGATACGAGCAGTACTTC
TRBJ2-7 | TRBV13 | many | - | 13 | CASSLSSSYEQYF | TGTGCCAGCAGCTTATCCAGTTCCTACGAGCAGTACTTC
TRBJ1-1 | TRBV6-5 | few | - | 14 | CASSSHRMNTEAFF | TGTGCCAGCAGTTCTCACCGCATGAACACTGAAGCTTTCTTT
TRBJ2-7 | TRBV2 | many | - | 16 | CASSKGDKGPSDEQYF | TGTGCCAGCAGTAAGGGGGATAAGGGGCCATCGGACGAGCAGTACTTC
TRBJ2-1 | TRBV10-3 | once | TRBD2 | 14 | CATRTSGGCNEQFF | TGTGCCACTCGGACTAGCGGGGGTTGCAATGAGCAGTTCTTC
TRBJ2-2 | TRBV5-8 | once | - | 14 | CASSLGGNTGELFF | TGTGCCAGCAGCTTGGGTGGGAACACCGGGGAGCTGTTTTTT
TRBJ2-7 | TRBV5-4 | many | - | 15 | CASRSGTHKANEQYF | TGTGCCAGCAGATCCGGGACTCACAAGGCCAACGAGCAGTACTTC
TRBJ2-1 | TRBV15 | many | - | 16 | CATSRETVGVLGEQFF | TGTGCCACCAGCAGAGAAACCGTAGGAGTTCTAGGTGAGCAGTTCTTC
TRBJ2-7 | TRBV4-1 | many | TRBD2 | 15 | CASSQPGGGSYEQYF | TGCGCCAGCAGCCAACCCGGGGGGGGCTCCTACGAGCAGTACTTC
TRBJ2-3 | TRBV6-1 | few | - | 14 | CASRGTLYTDTQYF | TGTGCCAGCAGAGGCACCCTTTACACAGATACGCAGTATTTT
TRBJ1-6 | TRBV6-1 | - | - | 16 | CASSATGTGVNSPLHF | TGTGCCAGCAGTGCGACCGGGACGGGAGTTAATTCACCCCTCCACTTT
TRBJ2-5 | TRBV7-6 | - | TRBD2 | 15 | CASSLVPSGEKTQYF | TGTGCCAGCAGCTTAGTTCCTAGCGGGGAGAAGACCCAGTACTTC
TRBJ2-7 | TRBV20-1 | - | - | 13 | CSASPLGEYEQYF | TGCAGTGCTAGTCCTCTTGGGGAATACGAGCAGTACTTC
TRBJ2-7 | TRBV6-1 | many | - | 14 | CASRLKDSSYEQYF | TGTGCCAGCAGGTTAAAGGACAGCTCCTACGAGCAGTACTTC
TRBJ1-1 | TRBV28 | many | TRBD1 | 19 | CASSPGQAQRETMNTEAFF | TGTGCCAGCAGCCCGGGACAGGCTCAGAGAGAGACGATGAACACTGAAGCTTTCTTT
TRBJ1-5 | TRBV19 | many | - | 15 | CASAGARRGNQPQHF | TGTGCCAGTGCGGGTGCCCGGAGGGGCAATCAGCCCCAGCATTTT
TRBJ1-6 | TRBV5-8 | - | - | 16 | CANSLAVDVRGTPLHF | TGTGCCAACAGCTTGGCTGTTGACGTAAGGGGGACACCCCTCCACTTT
TRBJ1-2 | TRBV6-1 | few | - | 14 | CATTHPGPSGGYTF | TGTGCCACCACCCACCCCGGTCCTTCGGGTGGCTACACCTTC
TRBJ1-4 | TRBV28 | many | TRBD1 | 18 | CASSIHRDRGTTNEKLFF | TGTGCCAGCAGTATCCACCGGGACAGGGGCACAACTAATGAAAAACTGTTTTTT
TRBJ2-7 | TRBV7-2 | - | - | 14 | CASSRRGTADEQYF | TGTGCCAGCAGCCGGAGGGGGACCGCCGACGAGCAGTACTTC
TRBJ2-1 | TRBV24-1 | many | TRBD1 | 16 | CATSDQTGESYNEQFF | TGTGCCACCAGTGATCAGACAGGGGAATCCTACAATGAGCAGTTCTTC
TRBJ1-1 | TRBV28 | - | TRBD1 | 14 | CASSFQGVDTEAFF | TGTGCCAGCAGTTTTCAGGGGGTGGACACTGAAGCTTTCTTT
TRBJ2-7 | TRBV6-1 | medium-sized | TRBD1 | 12 | CASSTRGREQYF | TGTGCCAGCAGTACCAGGGGGCGCGAGCAGTACTTC
TRBJ1-3 | TRBV3-1 | few | TRBD1 | 15 | CASSQATGLGNTIYF | TGTGCCAGCAGCCAAGCGACAGGGCTTGGAAACACCATATATTTT
TRBJ2-1 | TRBV7-6 | once | - | 14 | CASSFSGDHNEQFF | TGTGCCAGCAGCTTTTCAGGAGATCACAATGAGCAGTTCTTC
TRBJ1-6 | TRBV2 | many | - | 11 | CASSVGPPLHF | TGTGCCAGCAGTGTGGGACCACCCCTCCACTTT
TRBJ2-1 | TRBV6-5 | - | TRBD2 | 15 | CASSYRTSSYNEQFF | TGTGCCAGCAGTTACAGGACTAGCTCCTACAATGAGCAGTTCTTC
TRBJ1-2 | TRBV11-2 | - | TRBD1 | 12 | CASSRTGTAYTF | TGTGCCAGCAGCCGTACCGGGACAGCCTACACCTTC
TRBJ2-2 | TRBV11-2 | many | - | 14 | CASSPGALTGELFF | TGTGCCAGCAGCCCAGGGGCCCTCACCGGGGAGCTGTTTTTT
TRBJ2-5 | TRBV6-2/TRBV6-3 | many | - | 16 | CASSSYDGRSQETQYF | TGTGCCAGCAGTTCCTACGACGGCCGTTCTCAAGAGACCCAGTACTTC
TRBJ2-7 | TRBV19 | many | - | 14 | CASKTRGGSGEQYF | TGTGCCAGTAAGACCCGAGGGGGGAGCGGCGAGCAGTACTTC
TRBJ2-2 | TRBV12-5 | few | - | 13 | CDSGPGYTGELFF | TGTGATAGTGGTCCAGGGTATACCGGGGAGCTGTTTTTT
TRBJ2-2 | TRBV15 | - | TRBD2 | 20 | CATSRGAYSGAGSGTGELFF | TGTGCCACCAGCAGAGGAGCTTACAGCGGGGCGGGATCGGGCACCGGGGAGCTGTTTTTT
TRBJ1-5 | TRBV7-2 | many | - | 14 | CASSLTYSNQPQHF | TGTGCCAGCAGCTTGACGTATAGCAATCAGCCCCAGCATTTT
TRBJ2-3 | TRBV30 | - | - | 14 | CAWSVDGGPDTQYF | TGTGCCTGGAGTGTCGATGGGGGTCCGGATACGCAGTATTTT
TRBJ1-2 | TRBV6-1 | few | - | 14 | CASSGRGRNYGYTF | TGTGCCAGCAGCGGCAGGGGCAGAAACTATGGCTACACCTTC
TRBJ2-1 | TRBV11-3 | many | - | 14 | CASSLEGGYNEQFF | TGTGCCAGCAGCTTAGAGGGGGGCTACAATGAGCAGTTCTTC
TRBJ2-1 | TRBV20-1 | many | TRBD2 | 20 | CSARAPWASGGTEAYNEQFF | TGCAGTGCTAGAGCCCCCTGGGCTAGCGGGGGGACAGAGGCCTACAATGAGCAGTTCTTC
TRBJ1-6 | TRBV9 | many | - | 15 | CASSAAGTMGSPLHF | TGTGCCAGCAGCGCCGCCGGGACAATGGGTTCACCCCTCCACTTT